This paragraph covers one T cell receptor beta chain sequence. Its matching antigen is unknown. Clones were read by immunoSEQ multiplex PCR, and TCRdb kept only the in-frame ones, dropping some. The table has 150,000 to 200,000 clones, 90% to 95% seen once. This sample is part of a study of T cell responses to AZD1222 COVID-19 vaccine. On the study more broadly: Second-dose schedules of about 4 or about 12 weeks were combined. The study, taken as a whole, reports: Scientists sampled the repertoires only once the peak T cell response had passed. The study reported that nearly half of spike-specific TCRs target unmutated variant regions.

Trimming at V came to 5 bases and at J to 6 bases, leaving 7 bases not matched to a gene. Looked up from germline, CDR1 is MNHEY and CDR2 is SVGAGI. The CDR3 has 15 amino acids. The sequence derives from an adult in good health. Sequencing was performed on peripheral blood, taken on day 0 of AZD1222 vaccination. The V gene is TRBV6-5, the J gene TRBJ2-2, with 9 nucleotides matching TRBD1. As DNA, the CDR3 is TGTGCCAGCAGTAACAGGGGGCTACAACCCGGGGAGCTGTTTTTT. It yields the protein CASSNRGLQPGELFF.